This record concerns one T cell receptor (beta chain) sequence. This clonotype showed up just once. What this receptor recognizes is not known. Base qualities are not at hand, and no much larger clone is one base apart. The donors were roughly 40 Caucasian individuals from Russia, aged roughly 6 to 100 years, who were systemically healthy. Roughly 9.5 milliliters of peripheral blood were drawn from each donor into EDTA-treated Vacutainer tubes. PBMCs were isolated by Ficoll-Paque density-gradient centrifugation, with at least 6 million obtained per sample. Total RNA, at least 5 micrograms per sample, was extracted from PBMCs with Trizol reagent. The percentages of naive CD45RAhigh/CD27high T cells were determined by flow cytometry on a PBMC aliquot from every donor. Measured from the cysteine to the phenylalanine, the CDR3 is 14 residues long. Here the CDR3 DNA is all that survives: 42 bases in frame from base 1. In the germline V gene, CDR1 corresponds to SGHTA and CDR2 to FQGNSA. At the junction V is shortened by 2 bases and J by 6 bases, with 13 bases in between.

Receptors were amplified or captured by 5' RACE. TCRdb shows the sequencer as Illumina HiSeq 2500. A second PCR of roughly 6 to 11 cycles was run with a J-beta primer mix and a sample-barcoded 5' primer. A unique molecular identifier was introduced onto each TCR beta cDNA molecule by a template-switch 5' adaptor carrying 12 random nucleotides. Each sample yielded at least 3 million CDR3-containing paired-end reads. The Mint cDNA synthesis kit, primed by a TRBC-specific oligonucleotide, was used to synthesize first-strand cDNA from all RNA. All cDNA was treated with uracil-DNA glycosylase and then went through a first 18-cycle PCR with the universal primers M1SS and BC2_uni_R. The paper's processing steps were these. For normalization, 1 million high-quality reads, each with a distinct molecular identifier, were randomly selected from each sample. Reads sharing molecular identifiers were discarded rather than binned into consensus sequences. CDR3 identification, clonotype clustering and error correction used MiTCR with a Q25 quality threshold and the strictest error-elimination algorithm. A nonparametric unseen species model using Euler transformation provided a lower-bound estimate of total TCR beta diversity. TCRdb handled the public reads itself, with Q25 trimming in fastp and clone calling in MiXCR, and kept productive beta chains. Each entry merges the rows of one CDR3 protein and shows their most common DNA and genes. TCRdb assigned the V and J calls; the authors' analysis was not used. This sample holds 1.5 million or so distinct CDR3 sequences; about 42% were observed only once. The ten most abundant clones make up about 4% of the sample.

This record comes from a study of blood T cells in healthy people across ages (dated by TCRdb to between 2014 and 2017). Broadly, across the study: In model experiments, roughly one uniquely barcoded TCR beta cDNA molecule per two T cells was captured by template switching. Donors of different ages were randomly distributed across sequencing lanes to avoid experimental bias. To track age-related changes in TCR beta repertoire diversity, the study relied on deep sequencing normalized with unique cDNA molecular identifiers. Four age groups were formed from the donors: young (average 16 years), middle-aged (approximately 40), aged (around 62) and long-lived (more than 75). The study analyzed two additional independent replicas of 1 million unique cDNA reads from the same blood draw for two donors, one aged 18 to 30 and one aged 80 or older.

Overall study results and their limits: Because profiling used bulk unsorted PBMCs, naive and antigen-experienced compartments could not be compared conclusively. Observed TCR beta diversity correlated strongly with the percentage of naive T cells measured by flow cytometry. Total diversity estimates from one million sequenced T cells were considered lower bounds and underestimates. Compared with the aged group, the long-lived group had more naive CD4+ T cells, fewer expanded clones and increased TCR diversity, a pattern suggesting age selection. Observed TCR beta diversity per million T cells fell roughly linearly with age, and a significant reduction was already apparent by age roughly 40. The CMV infection status of donors was not known, potentially confounding age-related changes in expanded clonotypes.

This sequence originates from a woman aged 18-29 years in good health. Recombination linked TRBV7-2 to TRBJ1-1; the D segment could be TRBD1, given 5 matching bases. Sequencing was performed on blood. The encoded CDR3 is CASSLISGLAEAFF. The sequence in DNA is TGTGCCAGCAGCTTAATCTCAGGGCTCGCTGAAGCTTTCTTT.